Listed here are 28 T cell receptor beta chains from one sample, sequenced in a study of control samples from healthy donors and cancer patients. Assay: immunoSEQ multiplex PCR; the TCRdb copy retains only in-frame clones and omits some. The table records about 85,000 clones, approximately 91% of them present only once. The sequencing input was blood. These receptors came from a woman aged 60-75 years in good health.

As DNA, the CDR3 is TGTGCCAGCAGTGGATGGGACAGGGGGCAAGGTTCACCCCTCCACTTT. Translated, it gives CASSGWDRGQGSPLHF. V and J are TRBV28 and TRBJ1-6, with 12 positions matching TRBD1. This CDR3 comprises 16 residues. Trimming at V came to 5 bases and at J to 9 bases, leaving 8 bases not matched to a gene. CDR1 is MDHEN and CDR2 is SYDVKM in the germline V gene.

The chain combines TRBV28 with TRBJ2-1; 15 nucleotides match TRBD2. In germline, CDR1 is MDHEN, CDR2 SYDVKM. Unmatched junction bases numbered 8, after V lost 4 bases and J lost 4 bases. This CDR3 is 18 amino acids long. The CDR3 protein is CASSSLGLAGGSYNEQFF. The CDR3 DNA is TGTGCCAGCAGTTCCCTCGGACTAGCGGGAGGGTCTTACAATGAGCAGTTCTTC.

This clone was picked up one time. This specimen includes other DNA sequences encoding the same CDR3. CDR3 loop: CASSMRANYGYTF. In DNA form, the CDR3 reads TGTGCCAGTAGTATGAGAGCAAACTATGGCTACACCTTC. The chain links TRBV19 to TRBJ1-2, with D hard to call. Germline V gives CDR1 LNHDA, CDR2 SQIVND (reference sequence). V dropped 3 bases and J dropped 2 bases, with 7 bases sitting between them. There are 13 residues in the CDR3.

The chain uses TRBV6-5 and TRBJ1-4, with a possible D match to TRBD1 (6 bases). V shed 7 bases and J shed 8 bases, with 17 bases lying between them. The germline gives CDR1 MNHEY, CDR2 SVGAGI. The CDR3 totals 14 residues. The CDR3 DNA sequence: TGTGCCAGCACAGTAGGTCCGGGGGCCGAAAAACTGTTTTTT. Translated: CASTVGPGAEKLFF.

The rearrangement joins TRBV2 to TRBJ1-1; weak D call: TRBD1 (5 bases). The CDR3 length is 16 residues. V lost 3 bases and J 4 bases, leaving 18 bases between the germline ends. Per the germline V gene, CDR1 is SNHLY and CDR2 is FYNNEI. The CDR3 region has the DNA TGTGCCAGCAGTGAGGAGGGAGTCAAGGGGCGCACTGAAGCTTTCTTT. Translated, it gives CASSEEGVKGRTEAFF.

The rearrangement links TRBV11-3 to TRBJ1-1; D may be TRBD1 (5 bases). The V end lost 3 bases, the J end lost 6 bases, and 14 bases lay between the germline ends. Germline assignment: CDR1 SGHNT and CDR2 YENEEA. The CDR3 extends over 14 amino acids. The CDR3 region is CASSFQGARPEAFF. CDR3 coding DNA: TGTGCCAGCAGCTTTCAAGGGGCGCGGCCTGAAGCTTTCTTT. Combining the CDR3 with reference TRBV11-3 and TRBJ1-1 gives the whole variable domain EAGVVQSPRYKIIEKKQPVAFWCNPISGHNTLYWYLQNLGQGPELLIRYENEEAVDDSQLPKDRFSAERLKGVDSTLKIQPAELGDSAVYLCASSFQGARPEAFFGQGTRLTVV.

The chain links TRBV29-1 to TRBJ2-7; 9 bases map to TRBD1. Germline lookup yields CDR1 SQVTM and CDR2 ANQGSEA. This CDR3 has 14 residues. Unmatched junction bases numbered 8, after V lost 7 bases and J lost 1 base. Here the CDR3 reads CSAQSQGASYEQYF. CDR3 nucleotides: TGCAGCGCGCAATCACAGGGGGCTTCCTACGAGCAGTACTTC.

The gene calls are TRBV25-1 and TRBJ2-5, with D unresolved. From germline, CDR1 is MGHDK and CDR2 SYGVNS. This CDR3 contains 17 residues. V lost 4 bases to trimming and J lost 2 bases, with 20 bases between them. The DNA for the CDR3 is TGTGCCAGCAGTGCCCCGGGCCGCTCTTTCCAGCAAGAGACCCAGTACTTC. This gives the protein CASSAPGRSFQQETQYF.

The CDR3 nucleotides are TGTGCCAGCGGCGCCGCAACAGGAACCTATGGCTACACCTTC. Translated, it gives CASGAATGTYGYTF. The rearrangement links TRBV5-6 to TRBJ1-2; maybe TRBD1 (5 bases). CDR3 length equals 14 residues. The V end lost 7 bases, the J end lost 4 bases, and 17 bases lay between the germline ends. Germline CDR1 is SGHDT and CDR2 is YYEEEE.

The chain is built from TRBV21-1 and TRBJ2-2. TRBV21-1 is a known pseudogene. CDR3 length: 16 amino acids. DNA of the CDR3: TGTGCCAGCAGCAGTGGGGGGCGACGGGGAGTCGGGGAGCTGTTTTTT. This encodes CASSSGGRRGVGELFF.

The gene calls are TRBV19 and TRBJ1-2; D perhaps matches TRBD1 (6 bases). This CDR3 comprises 14 residues. V gave up 6 bases and J gave up 0 bases, with 11 bases separating them. Germline CDR1 is LNHDA and CDR2 is SQIVND (reference sequence). The CDR3 DNA reads as TGTGCCAGTAGCCCGGGACACACTAACTATGGCTACACCTTC. This encodes CASSPGHTNYGYTF.

The CDR3 DNA sequence: TGTGCCAGCAGCCCTCGGACAGGGGCCGAAAGGAATTCACCCCTCCACTTT. Translating it yields CASSPRTGAERNSPLHF. The gene calls are TRBV9 and TRBJ1-6; 9 positions match TRBD1. Germline CDR1 SGDLS, CDR2 YYNGEE. J gave up 7 bases and V 4 bases, and 12 bases lay outside the gene matches. This CDR3 region has 17 residues. Filled out from reference TRBV9 and TRBJ1-6, the complete variable domain reads DSGVTQTPKHLITATGQRVTLRCSPRSGDLSVYWYQQSLDQGLQFLIQYYNGEERAKGNILERFSAQQFPDLHSELNLSSLELGDSALYFCASSPRTGAERNSPLHFGNGTRLTVT.

This clone was recorded a few times. The chain uses TRBV19 and TRBJ2-2; D not resolved. V shed 8 bases and J shed 4 bases, with 17 bases lying between them. This CDR3 region has 15 residues. CDR1 LNHDA and CDR2 SQIVND come from the germline V gene (reference sequence). CDR3 sequence: CASGIVGTGTGELFF. DNA for the CDR3: TGTGCCAGTGGAATCGTGGGAACTGGCACCGGGGAGCTGTTTTTT.

The rearrangement joins TRBV27 to TRBJ1-1; no reliable D call. The V end lost 8 bases, the J end lost 1 base, and 11 bases lay between the germline ends. The CDR3 sequence is 13 residues long. Germline V lookup: CDR1 MNHEY, CDR2 SMNVEV (reference sequence). CDR3 coding DNA: TGTGCCAGCTCGTGGGTGGAGAACACTGAAGCTTTCTTT. Translating it yields CASSWVENTEAFF.

There are a few counts of this clone. V usage is TRBV5-4 and J usage is TRBJ2-1; D tentatively fits TRBD1 or TRBD2 (5 bases each). V lost 2 bases to trimming and J lost 9 bases, with 15 bases between them. The CDR3 loop spans 14 amino acids. From germline, CDR1 is SGHNT and CDR2 YYREEE (reference sequence). CDR3: CASSFIGAWSEQFF. The CDR3 bases are TGTGCCAGCAGCTTTATCGGGGCGTGGAGTGAGCAGTTCTTC.

This chain uses TRBV30 with TRBJ1-1; D is perhaps TRBD1 (5 bases). Germline values: CDR1 GTSNPN, CDR2 SVGIG (reference sequence). The CDR3 loop spans 13 amino acids. The V end was cut by 0 bases, the J end by 7 bases, with 12 bases between. CDR3 nucleotides: TGTGCCTGGAGTGTAAGGGGCATAGGTGAAGCTTTCTTT. The encoded protein is CAWSVRGIGEAFF.

The J gene is TRBJ2-3, the V gene TRBV30; no clear D. This CDR3 has 16 amino acids. Germline V lookup: CDR1 GTSNPN, CDR2 SVGIG (reference sequence). V lost 3 bases and J lost 3, with 19 bases in between. The CDR3 sequence: CAWSPRGAQLTDTQYF. CDR3 coding DNA: TGTGCCTGGAGCCCCCGCGGAGCCCAGTTGACAGATACGCAGTATTTT.

The V call is TRBV7-2, the J call TRBJ2-1, with 11 bases identical to TRBD2. The germline CDR1 and CDR2 sequences are SGHTA and FQGNSA. J was trimmed by 3 bases and V by 3 bases; bases with no gene match: 7. This CDR3 region has 17 residues. The DNA of the CDR3 is TGTGCCAGCAGCTTTACCGGAACTAGCGGGAGCTACAATGAGCAGTTCTTC. It encodes CASSFTGTSGSYNEQFF.

The V and J genes are TRBV9 and TRBJ1-4, with a tentative D call TRBD1 (6 bases). In germline, CDR1 is SGDLS, CDR2 YYNGEE. This CDR3 comprises 14 residues. Trimming removed 4 bases at V and 7 bases at J, with 14 bases between. CDR3 protein: CASSTPGAGEKLFF. The CDR3 bases are TGTGCCAGCAGCACCCCAGGGGCGGGTGAAAAACTGTTTTTT.

The rearrangement joins TRBV6-1 to TRBJ1-5; D unclear. Germline lookup yields CDR1 MNHNS and CDR2 SASEGT. Trimming stripped 2 bases from V and 0 bases from J, with 8 bases between. The length of the CDR3 is 15 residues. The DNA for the CDR3 is TGTGCCAGCAGTGAACCCCACTATAGCAATCAGCCCCAGCATTTT. Its protein product is CASSEPHYSNQPQHF.

The J gene is TRBJ2-1, the V gene TRBV27, with D possibly being TRBD2 (6 bases). CDR1 MNHEY and CDR2 SMNVEV come from the germline V gene (reference sequence). This CDR3 comprises 15 residues. V was trimmed by 3 bases and J by 3 bases, leaving 12 bases between them. The CDR3: CASSFGTSYYNEQFF. The DNA for the CDR3 is TGTGCCAGCAGTTTCGGGACTTCTTACTACAATGAGCAGTTCTTC.

The J gene is TRBJ1-4, the V gene TRBV5-1; no firm D call. Germline V CDR1 and CDR2: SGHRS, YFSETQ. V shed 2 bases and J shed 8 bases, with 13 bases lying between them. CDR3 length: 14 amino acids. The DNA of the CDR3 is TGCGCCAGCAGCTTATGGCAGGCATCCGAAAAACTGTTTTTT. Translating gives CASSLWQASEKLFF.

The rearrangement uses TRBV3-1 (or the pseudogene TRBV3-2) and TRBJ1-3, with 8 bases that match TRBD1. Unmatched junction bases numbered 11, after V lost 4 bases and J lost 3 bases. The germline CDR1 and CDR2 sequences are LGHDT and YNNKEL (reference sequence). This CDR3 spans 17 amino acids. DNA for the CDR3: TGTGCCAGCAGCCCCTTCAGGCGGACAGGGATTGGAAACACCATATATTTT. The encoded protein is CASSPFRRTGIGNTIYF.

V is TRBV7-9 and J is TRBJ1-5, with D perhaps matching TRBD1 (5 bases). V was pared by 4 bases and J by 7 bases, with 11 bases between. CDR1 and CDR2 from the germline V gene are SEHNR and FQNEAQ (reference sequence). The CDR3 has 13 amino acids. Here the CDR3 DNA reads TGTGCCAGCAGCTCGGGACTGTACCAGCCCCAGCATTTT. Protein: CASSSGLYQPQHF.

This rearrangement joins TRBV7-9 to TRBJ2-1, with a possible D match to TRBD2 (6 bases). V gave up 2 bases and J gave up 4 bases, with 9 bases separating them. The CDR3 totals 14 residues. Germline-derived CDR1 and CDR2 are SEHNR and FQNEAQ (reference sequence). The DNA of the CDR3 is TGTGCCAGCAGCTTACTGGGGAGGTACAATGAGCAGTTCTTC. Encoded protein: CASSLLGRYNEQFF.

The CDR3 protein is CAWSPGLAGLTDTQYF. The CDR3 DNA follows: TGTGCCTGGAGTCCTGGACTAGCGGGACTCACAGATACGCAGTATTTT. This chain uses TRBV30 with TRBJ2-3, with 12 bases identical to TRBD2. The J segment lost 2 bases and the V segment lost 2 bases, leaving 5 bases of the junction unmatched. The germline CDR1 and CDR2 sequences are GTSNPN and SVGIG (reference sequence). The CDR3 is 16 residues long.

This clone was observed a few times. This chain uses TRBV27 with TRBJ1-6, with 7 positions matching TRBD1. The germline V gene has CDR1 MNHEY and CDR2 SMNVEV (reference sequence). Germline trimming cut 3 bases from V and 7 bases from J; bases unmatched to any gene: 9. The CDR3 runs to 16 residues. The chain's CDR3 is CASSFSPGQVNSPLHF. CDR3 coding DNA: TGTGCCAGCAGTTTTTCCCCCGGACAGGTGAATTCACCCCTCCACTTT.

The chain links TRBV15 to TRBJ2-6; D not resolved. In germline, CDR1 is LNHNV, CDR2 YYDKDF (reference sequence). V was shortened by 5 bases and J by 0 bases, with 8 bases between the two germline ends. CDR3 length: 15 residues. CDR3 protein: CATSPGSSGANVLTF. The CDR3 coding sequence is TGTGCCACCAGCCCCGGTAGCTCTGGGGCCAACGTCCTGACTTTC. Supplemented by reference TRBV15 and TRBJ2-6, the full variable domain reads DAMVIQNPRYQVTQFGKPVTLSCSQTLNHNVMYWYQQKSSQAPKLLFHYYDKDFNNEADTPDNFQSRRPNTSFCFLDIRSPGLGDTAMYLCATSPGSSGANVLTFGAGSRLTVL.